These 30 T cell receptor beta chains were all obtained from the same sample, sequenced in a study of blood T cell repertoires in COVID-19. The repertoire was sequenced with immunoSEQ multiplex PCR; TCRdb's copy has only in-frame clones and lacks some. The table lists a few hundred thousand clones, about 90% of them singletons. The sample comprised PBMCs or T cells enriched from blood (not recorded which). The receptor source for this set is a woman aged 25 to 39 who had recovered from COVID-19.

The chain is built from TRBV11-2 and TRBJ2-7; perhaps TRBD1 as D (5 bases). Deletions cut 1 base from V and 4 bases from J, with 14 bases between. CDR3 length: 15 residues. Per germline, CDR1 SGHAT and CDR2 FQNNGV. The CDR3 protein is CASSLGQTLGYEQYF. CDR3 coding DNA: TGTGCCAGCAGCTTAGGACAGACCCTGGGATACGAGCAGTACTTC.

The chain carries TRBV5-6 and TRBJ2-7; D possibly corresponds to TRBD2 (6 bases). Per germline, CDR1 SGHDT and CDR2 YYEEEE. Trimming left V 4 bases short and J 2 bases short, with 16 bases between. The CDR3 extends over 15 amino acids. CDR3 sequence: CASSPPGGVPYEQYF. Here the CDR3 DNA reads TGTGCCAGCAGCCCTCCCGGCGGGGTCCCCTACGAGCAGTACTTC.

J is TRBJ2-5 and V is TRBV29-1; 11 nucleotides match TRBD2. This CDR3 is built from 14 residues. Germline loops: CDR1 SQVTM, CDR2 ANQGSEA. J gave up 4 bases and V 7 bases, and 8 bases lay outside the gene matches. The CDR3 spells CSDIAGGPSETQYF. In nucleotides, the CDR3 is TGCAGCGATATAGCGGGAGGGCCGTCAGAGACCCAGTACTTC.

The rearrangement links TRBV29-1 to TRBJ2-3, with a possible D match to TRBD2 (5 bases). The CDR3 has 12 residues. From germline, CDR1 is SQVTM and CDR2 ANQGSEA. Trimming removed 4 bases at V and 3 bases at J, with 8 bases between. CDR3 bases: TGCAGCGTTGGAGGGTGGACAGATACGCAGTATTTT. It yields the protein CSVGGWTDTQYF.

The chain couples TRBV5-1 to TRBJ1-5, with no clear D. Germline CDR1 reads SGHRS; CDR2 reads YFSETQ. V lost 4 bases and J lost 0, with 14 bases in between. The CDR3 runs to 16 residues. DNA for the CDR3: TGCGCCAGCAGCCTAGGTCCGGGTTATAGCAATCAGCCCCAGCATTTT. This translates into CASSLGPGYSNQPQHF.

The chain has TRBV20-1 and TRBJ2-7, with D perhaps TRBD2 (5 bases). In germline, CDR1 is DFQATT, CDR2 SNEGSKA (reference sequence). Trimming took off 6 bases at V and 3 bases at J, with 18 bases between the two ends. The CDR3 is 14 residues long. CDR3 region: CSASTSFPDYEQYF. Here the CDR3 DNA reads TGCAGTGCCAGTACTAGTTTCCCGGACTACGAGCAGTACTTC.

This chain connects TRBV3-1 (or the pseudogene TRBV3-2) to TRBJ1-3, with D perhaps TRBD1 (5 bases). Germline assignment: CDR1 LGHDT and CDR2 YNNKEL (reference sequence). There are 15 residues in the CDR3. Trimming shortened V by 2 bases and J by 10 bases, and 18 bases separated the two germline ends. CDR3: CASSQSNGVGPTIYF. The CDR3 nucleotides are TGTGCCAGCAGCCAATCTAATGGGGTGGGGCCTACCATATATTTT.

The chain couples TRBV7-9 to TRBJ1-2; D is unclear. Germline V gene sequence: CDR1 SEHNR, CDR2 FQNEAQ (reference sequence). CDR3 size: 15 residues. V lost 7 bases to trimming and J lost 8 bases, with 23 bases between them. CDR3 bases: TGTGCCAGCACCTACTTAGTAGCACGAAGAGGAGGCTACACCTTC. Its protein product is CASTYLVARRGGYTF.

The chain joins TRBV6-5 to TRBJ1-2; unclear D gene. Trimming pared 7 bases from V and 8 bases from J, leaving 20 bases between. The CDR3 has 14 residues. Germline V CDR1 and CDR2: MNHEY, SVGAGI. The CDR3 loop is CASTARGRYQGYTF. The CDR3 DNA is TGTGCCAGCACCGCCCGCGGGAGGTATCAGGGCTACACCTTC.

The chain combines TRBV5-4 with TRBJ2-7; TRBD2 agrees at 11 bases. CDR1 is SGHNT, CDR2 YYREEE, per germline (reference sequence). Trimming cost V 5 bases and J 4 bases; bases outside gene matches: 14. This CDR3 is 17 amino acids long. CDR3 sequence (DNA): TGTGCCAGCAGTCAGGCCCCCCTAGCGGGAGGCACTTACGAGCAGTACTTC. Amino acid sequence: CASSQAPLAGGTYEQYF.

This chain joins TRBV18 and TRBJ2-7; 11 bases agree with TRBD2. The CDR3 spans 17 residues. With V trimmed by 3 bases and J by 2 bases, 9 bases remained unmatched. Germline-derived CDR1 and CDR2 are KGHSH and LQKENI. CDR3 bases: TGTGCCAGCTCACCGAGCCTAGCGGGAGGCGCGACCTACGAGCAGTACTTC. Amino acids: CASSPSLAGGATYEQYF.

The chain links TRBV2 to TRBJ2-7; D might be TRBD1 (5 bases). Trimming cost V 6 bases and J 3 bases, with 9 bases left between them. Germline V gene data show CDR1 as SNHLY and CDR2 as FYNNEI. The CDR3 is 12 amino acids. The CDR3 nucleotides are TGTGCCAGCAGCCTACAGGACTACGAGCAGTACTTC. This encodes CASSLQDYEQYF.

The gene calls are TRBV7-2 and TRBJ2-1; D perhaps matches TRBD1 (5 bases). Trimming removed 1 base at V and 5 bases at J, with 12 bases between. The CDR3 sequence is 15 residues long. CDR1 is SGHTA, CDR2 FQGNSA, per germline. The CDR3 spells CASSLEAQDNNEQFF. Here the CDR3 DNA reads TGTGCCAGCAGCTTAGAGGCGCAGGACAACAATGAGCAGTTCTTC. Full variable domain (outside the CDR3, taken from reference TRBV7-2 and TRBJ2-1): GAGVSQSPSNKVTEKGKDVELRCDPISGHTALYWYRQSLGQGLEFLIYFQGNSAPDKSGLPSDRFSAERTGGSVSTLTIQRTQQEDSAVYLCASSLEAQDNNEQFFGPGTRLTVL.

In this sample, this clone turned up a few times. The chain employs TRBV11-2 and TRBJ1-3; 7 bases fit TRBD1. The V segment lost 1 base and the J segment 2 bases; nucleotides outside the gene matches: 8. CDR1 is SGHAT, CDR2 FQNNGV, per germline. There are 17 residues in the CDR3. CDR3 residues: CASSLGRTGSTGNTIYF. CDR3 in DNA: TGTGCCAGCAGCTTAGGAAGGACAGGATCGACTGGAAACACCATATATTTT.

The chain uses TRBV9 and TRBJ1-1, with 7 positions matching TRBD1. Trimming cost V 0 bases and J 6 bases; bases outside gene matches: 8. The length of the CDR3 is 15 residues. Germline V gene data show CDR1 as SGDLS and CDR2 as YYNGEE. The CDR3 spells CASSVAGGQGSEAFF. CDR3 coding DNA: TGTGCCAGCAGCGTAGCAGGGGGGCAGGGGTCTGAAGCTTTCTTT.

The chain couples TRBV19 to TRBJ1-4, with D uncertain. Germline loops: CDR1 LNHDA, CDR2 SQIVND (reference sequence). The V end lost 5 bases, the J end lost 6 bases, and 13 bases lay between the germline ends. The CDR3 length is 14 residues. Here the CDR3 DNA reads TGTGCCAGTAGTCAGACATGGGTGGATGAAAAACTGTTTTTT. Translated, it gives CASSQTWVDEKLFF.

The rearrangement uses TRBV7-3 and TRBJ2-1, with D perhaps TRBD1 (6 bases). Germline CDR1 and CDR2: SGHTA and FQGTGA. This CDR3 contains 14 residues. The ends were cut back, 5 bases at V and 9 bases at J, with 17 bases in the middle. The CDR3 bases are TGTGCCAGCAGCCTAGAGGACAGAGGGGGTGAGCAGTTCTTC. This codes for CASSLEDRGGEQFF.

This sequence joins TRBV3-1 (or the pseudogene TRBV3-2) and TRBJ2-3; a possible D gene is TRBD1 (5 bases). V lost 4 bases and J 3 bases, leaving 17 bases between the germline ends. Germline V gene lookup returns CDR1 LGHDT and CDR2 YNNKEL (reference sequence). The CDR3 has 16 residues. CDR3 sequence reads: CASSPSGLFETDTQYF. Written as DNA, the CDR3 is TGTGCCAGCAGCCCTTCAGGGCTCTTCGAAACAGATACGCAGTATTTT.

V gene TRBV14 combines with J gene TRBJ1-4, with 9 bases identical to TRBD1. The CDR3 has 14 residues. CDR1 is SGHDN, CDR2 FVKESK, per germline. The V segment lost 2 bases and the J segment 7 bases; nucleotides outside the gene matches: 2. CDR3 sequence reads: CASSQLTGGEKLFF. CDR3 bases: TGTGCCAGCAGCCAACTGACAGGGGGTGAAAAACTGTTTTTT. Full variable domain (remainder filled in from reference TRBV14 and TRBJ1-4): EAGVTQFPSHSVIEKGQTVTLRCDPISGHDNLYWYRRVMGKEIKFLLHFVKESKQDESGMPNNRFLAERTGGTYSTLKVQPAELEDSGVYFCASSQLTGGEKLFFGSGTQLSVL.

The chain joins TRBV11-2 to TRBJ2-7; TRBD1 is a possible D gene (6 bases). Per germline, CDR1 SGHAT and CDR2 FQNNGV. This CDR3 has 17 residues. Trimming stripped 0 bases from V and 0 bases from J, with 15 bases between. CDR3 loop: CASSLDLGGWGSYEQYF. Written as DNA, the CDR3 is TGTGCCAGCAGCTTAGATCTAGGGGGTTGGGGCTCCTACGAGCAGTACTTC.

This clone occurred once. J is TRBJ2-7 and V is TRBV7-6; no definite D call. Germline CDR1 is SGHVS and CDR2 is FNYEAQ. V lost 4 bases and J 0 bases, leaving 16 bases between the germline ends. CDR3 length equals 16 residues. CDR3 nucleotide sequence: TGTGCCAGCAGCTCCCTTGGAAATCTAGGCTCCTACGAGCAGTACTTC. Residues: CASSSLGNLGSYEQYF.

On this clone: This sample includes further DNA sequences coding for the same CDR3. The chain links TRBV7-9 to TRBJ1-4; TRBD1 matches at 7 bases. The V segment lost 2 bases and the J segment 0 bases; nucleotides outside the gene matches: 0. The CDR3 length is 15 residues. The germline V gene has CDR1 SEHNR and CDR2 FQNEAQ (reference sequence). The DNA for the CDR3 is TGTGCCAGCAGCTTACAGGGGGCAACTAATGAAAAACTGTTTTTT. Translating it yields CASSLQGATNEKLFF.

V usage is TRBV4-2 and J usage is TRBJ2-5; 14 nucleotides line up with TRBD2. J gave up 1 base and V 4 bases, and 8 bases lay outside the gene matches. The CDR3 spans 18 residues. Looked up from germline, CDR1 is LGHNA and CDR2 is YNFKEQ. CDR3: CASSPGLAGGGSQETQYF. The CDR3 DNA reads as TGTGCCAGCAGCCCCGGACTAGCGGGAGGAGGAAGCCAAGAGACCCAGTACTTC.

For the CDR3, the DNA is TGTGCCAGCAGGAACAAGCGGGTCCCATCTGGGGAGCTGTTTTTT. This gives the protein CASRNKRVPSGELFF. J is TRBJ2-2 and V is TRBV5-5; D possibly corresponds to TRBD2 (6 bases). This CDR3 comprises 15 residues. V gave up 5 bases and J gave up 8 bases, with 19 bases separating them. CDR1 and CDR2 (germline): SGHKS, YYEKEE (reference sequence).

The chain recombines TRBV18 with TRBJ2-3; the match to TRBD1 covers 7 bases. V dropped 1 base and J dropped 4; count of bases not matched to a gene: 14. Germline V gene sequence: CDR1 KGHSH, CDR2 LQKENI. CDR3 length: 18 amino acids. CDR3 residues: CASSPRSGQSRPSDTQYF. The CDR3 bases are TGTGCCAGCTCACCACGATCGGGACAGAGCCGACCCTCAGATACGCAGTATTTT.

The V and J genes are TRBV7-8 and TRBJ1-2; possible D gene TRBD1, 6 bases. V lost 5 bases and J lost 5, with 24 bases in between. This CDR3 is 17 amino acids long. The V gene's germline CDR1 is SGHVS and CDR2 FQNEAQ. CDR3 region: CASSRRDRQDNLYGYTF. The DNA for the CDR3 is TGTGCCAGCAGCCGCCGGGACCGACAGGACAACCTATATGGCTACACCTTC.

V is TRBV10-1 and J is TRBJ1-1; D gene uncertain. V gave up 0 bases and J gave up 8 bases, with 22 bases separating them. Per germline, CDR1 WNHNN and CDR2 SYGVQD (reference sequence). The CDR3 length is 17 residues. The CDR3 loop is CASSESMGAATRGEAFF. CDR3 sequence (DNA): TGCGCCAGCAGTGAGTCGATGGGTGCAGCCACCCGAGGAGAAGCTTTCTTT.

In its sample, this clone was seen once. This specimen includes other DNA sequences encoding the same CDR3. The CDR3: CASSPSTPSYEQYF. As DNA, the CDR3 is TGTGCCAGCTCACCAAGCACCCCATCCTACGAGCAGTACTTC. V gene TRBV18 combines with J gene TRBJ2-7; D uncertain. Germline CDR1 KGHSH, CDR2 LQKENI. This CDR3 region has 14 residues. V lost 2 bases, J lost 1 base, and 9 bases lay in between.

The sample holds one count of this clone. J is TRBJ2-5 and V is TRBV11-2, with a weak D call TRBD2 (5 bases). The germline V and J ends were trimmed by 4 bases and 2 bases, with 11 bases remaining between them. This CDR3 comprises 14 residues. The germline V gene encodes CDR1 SGHAT and CDR2 FQNNGV. CDR3 in amino acids: CASSYRGLQETQYF. The CDR3 DNA follows: TGTGCCAGCAGCTACCGAGGGTTACAAGAGACCCAGTACTTC.

As DNA, the CDR3 is TGTGCCAGTAGTATATTCGGGACTAGCAGATGGTACGAGCAGTACTTC. It translates to CASSIFGTSRWYEQYF. This rearrangement joins TRBV19 to TRBJ2-7, with 9 bases lining up with TRBD2. The CDR3 has 16 residues. The V and J ends lost 2 bases and 4 bases, in that order; junction bases with no gene match: 9. Germline CDR1 reads LNHDA; CDR2 reads SQIVND (reference sequence). Using reference TRBV19 and TRBJ2-7 for the parts outside the CDR3, the full variable domain is DGGITQSPKYLFRKEGQNVTLSCEQNLNHDAMYWYRQDPGQGLRLIYYSQIVNDFQKGDIAEGYSVSREKKESFPLTVTSAQKNPTAFYLCASSIFGTSRWYEQYFGPGTRLTVT.